The T cell receptor (beta chain) described here comes from a study of T cell responses to AZD1222 COVID-19 vaccine (dated by TCRdb to 2020 to 2023). Study-wide context: Because spike-specific TCR depth and breadth did not differ between the two schedules, AZD1222 recipients who got a second dose at roughly 4 weeks were pooled with those who got a second dose at roughly 12 weeks. Enrollment into the trials was organized by age into subgroups of 18-55, 56-69 and 70-plus years, and those subgroups contained approximately 160, 26 and 62 TCR-sequenced participants, respectively. TCR sequencing was performed for 230 to 250 trial participants, of whom some 200 were given two doses of AZD1222 and some 26 were given two doses of MenACWY control vaccine. Broader findings and caveats from the paper: A significant rise in spike-specific TCR breadth and depth was observed after two AZD1222 doses relative to day 0 and relative to MenACWY recipients. Because no day 14 peak-response samples were available, the repertoires could be characterized only after the peak T cell response. In the small 56-69-year group, the increase in depth fell short of significance, most likely because of low power. Reportedly, close to half of the unique spike-specific TCRs recognized epitopes lying outside the regions that are mutated in the B.1.351 and B.1.1.7 variants. Vaccine-associated CD4 TCRs spanned the whole spike protein, with dominant responses in regions 160-218 and 743-854. Only five to seven AZD1222 recipients were SARS-CoV-2 seropositive at baseline, limiting conclusions about previously exposed vaccinees. Participants were mostly white British and included more females than males, and it was suggested by the authors that clonal diversity may have been underestimated.

The CDR3 regions of human TCRbeta chains were analyzed by immunosequencing. The authors processed their data as follows. TCRs in the repertoires were matched against a reference library of SARS-CoV-2-specific TCRs that had been generated with the MIRA antigen-specificity platform. Breadth meant the fraction of unique TCRs that were SARS-CoV-2-associated, whereas depth meant the fraction of total T cells that were SARS-CoV-2-associated. Using the MIRA data, every spike-specific TCR was mapped to the spike region that the TCR reacted to and assigned to either a CD4 or a CD8 class. Log10-transformed breadth and depth values were compared by one-way ANOVA with Sidak's multiple comparisons tests. Entries here come from immuneACCESS through TCRdb and include only in-frame sequences with V and J called. Some clones fail to appear in such tables; in the studies checked, an unresolved V gene covers under half of the shortfall, and the cause of the remainder is unknown. For V, J and clone size, that table is used; D and trimming come from the DNA. Recorded for this sample are about 120,000 clones; approximately 87% of them occurred a single time. The ten biggest clones cover roughly 12% of the sample.

V is reduced by 2 bases and J by 6 bases, leaving a spacing of 11 bases between them. CDR1 and CDR2 (ENHRY, SYGVKD) derive from the germline V gene. There are 14 amino acids in the CDR3, from cysteine to phenylalanine inclusive. Only CDR3 DNA is held: 42 bases, read in frame from base 1. On this clone itself: There is no known antigen for this receptor. There are no base qualities to consult, and no much larger clone falls within one base.

The time point label on this specimen signifies: baseline before first vaccination. Vaccinee samples were obtained from the UK trials COV001 and COV002, which included a single-blind randomized controlled phase 2/3 trial of AZD1222 (ChAdOx1 nCoV-19) in healthy adults. For TCRbeta chain sequencing, PBMC samples from trial participants were taken at day 0 and at day 28 after the second dose. The TCR sequence derives from an adult in good health. Recombination connected TRBV10-3 to TRBJ1-5; a tentative D call is TRBD1 (5 bases match). Here the sequenced sample was peripheral blood, taken on day 0 of AZD1222 vaccination. The sequence in DNA is TGTGCCATCAGTGAGGGGGCAGATCGTCAGCCCCAGCATTTT. Its product reads: CAISEGADRQPQHF.